The 19 T cell receptor beta chains listed next were all sequenced from one sample in a study of control samples from healthy donors and cancer patients (dated by TCRdb to the early 2020s). Libraries came from the immunoSEQ multiplex PCR assay. TCRdb limited this immuneACCESS table to in-frame rearrangements with V and J called. A share of clones is missing; checked studies link under half to unresolved V genes, and the rest is unexplained. The sample profile shows 80,000 to 100,000 clones; about 91% of them were found once. In total, the top ten clones hold around an eighth of the sample. The sample consisted of blood. Every receptor here comes from a man aged 30-40 years in good health.

The V and J genes are TRBV30 and TRBJ1-1, with 7 bases that match TRBD1. This CDR3 has 13 residues. With V trimmed by 6 bases and J by 8 bases, 12 bases remained unmatched. Germline assignment: CDR1 GTSNPN and CDR2 SVGIG (reference sequence). CDR3 sequence reads: CACNPGTAIEAFF. Written as DNA, the CDR3 is TGTGCCTGCAATCCCGGGACAGCAATAGAAGCTTTCTTT.

V is TRBV18 and J is TRBJ2-2, with D perhaps TRBD2 (5 bases). CDR1 is KGHSH and CDR2 is LQKENI in the germline V gene. V lost 3 bases and J 4 bases, leaving 21 bases between the germline ends. This CDR3 region has 18 residues. CDR3 protein: CASSPVIGSPAGTGELFF. CDR3 nucleotides: TGTGCCAGCTCACCGGTGATAGGAAGTCCCGCGGGCACCGGGGAGCTGTTTTTT.

The genes are TRBV28 and TRBJ1-5; D ambiguous. V gave up 2 bases and J gave up 4 bases, with 6 bases separating them. The CDR3 runs 13 residues. Germline loops: CDR1 MDHEN, CDR2 SYDVKM. The CDR3 loop is CASSLVQNQPQHF. The CDR3 DNA reads as TGTGCCAGCAGTTTAGTCCAAAATCAGCCCCAGCATTTT.

The chain recombines TRBV11-2 with TRBJ2-5; no firm D call. The CDR3 extends over 19 amino acids. V shed 3 bases and J shed 0 bases, with 23 bases lying between them. Germline V gene lookup returns CDR1 SGHAT and CDR2 FQNNGV. CDR3 coding DNA: TGTGCCAGCAGCTTTCTTGCCCCGTATAAACTTCCACACCAAGAGACCCAGTACTTC. Residues: CASSFLAPYKLPHQETQYF.

The rearrangement links TRBV3-1 (or the pseudogene TRBV3-2) to TRBJ1-1; 11 bases line up with TRBD1. The junction had 7 bases not matched to a gene; V was cut back by 6 bases and J by 7 bases. The CDR3 is 14 amino acids. Germline V gives CDR1 LGHDT, CDR2 YNNKEL (reference sequence). In DNA form, the CDR3 reads TGTGCCAGCAGTACCGGGACAGGGGGATTTGAAGCTTTCTTT. This codes for CASSTGTGGFEAFF.

The chain carries TRBV27 and TRBJ2-3; 7 nucleotides align to TRBD2. Germline values: CDR1 MNHEY, CDR2 SMNVEV (reference sequence). With 6 bases clipped from V and 3 bases from J, the junction kept 6 bases outside the gene matches. The CDR3 is 14 amino acids. The CDR3 sequence is CASRVGGQTDTQYF. CDR3 sequence (DNA): TGTGCCAGCAGGGTGGGAGGGCAGACAGATACGCAGTATTTT.

This clone was observed once. J is TRBJ2-5 and V is TRBV12-3 or TRBV12-4, with a tentative D call TRBD1 (6 bases). The CDR3 length is 13 residues. The germline V and J ends were trimmed by 8 bases and 3 bases, with 13 bases remaining between them. The CDR3 DNA reads TGTGCCAGCGGTGAAACAGGGAAAGAGACCCAGTACTTC. Its translation is CASGETGKETQYF.

The chain links TRBV11-3 to TRBJ2-5, with D maybe TRBD1 (6 bases). Germline CDR1 reads SGHNT; CDR2 reads YENEEA. This CDR3 spans 13 amino acids. V lost 5 bases and J 4 bases, leaving 11 bases between the germline ends. CDR3 sequence reads: CASSLTGIETQYF. Written as DNA, the CDR3 is TGTGCCAGCAGCCTCACAGGGATAGAGACCCAGTACTTC.

The chain joins TRBV28 to TRBJ1-5, with D tentatively TRBD1 (5 bases). The ends were cut back, 6 bases at V and 7 bases at J, with 13 bases in the middle. The CDR3 contains 13 residues. Germline V lookup: CDR1 MDHEN, CDR2 SYDVKM. The CDR3 protein is CASRKTVRQPQHF. The CDR3 DNA is TGTGCCAGCAGAAAGACAGTACGACAGCCCCAGCATTTT. Variable domain in full (rest from reference TRBV28 and TRBJ1-5): DVKVTQSSRYLVKRTGEKVFLECVQDMDHENMFWYRQDPGLGLRLIYFSYDVKMKEKGDIPEGYSVSREKKERFSLILESASTNQTSMYLCASRKTVRQPQHFGDGTRLSIL.

Worth noting for this clone: Germline and junction disagree at one end, which may indicate a read error. The chain links TRBV5-1 to TRBJ2-2; 8 bases match TRBD1. CDR3 size: 14 residues. Germline V gene lookup returns CDR1 SGHRS and CDR2 YFSETQ. The CDR3, as DNA: TGCGCCAGCAGCTACAGGGGGAACGCCGGGGAGCTGTTTTTT. Amino acids: CASSYRGNAGELFF.

The chain carries TRBV4-1 and TRBJ1-3; 7 positions match TRBD1. Trimming removed 6 bases from V and 7 bases from J; junction bases left unmatched: 15. This CDR3 has 16 amino acids. Germline V gene data show CDR1 as MGHRA and CDR2 as YSYEKL. CDR3 sequence: CASSETGPSSGNTIYF. The CDR3, as DNA: TGCGCCAGCAGTGAGACAGGGCCAAGCTCGGGGAACACCATATATTTT.

V is TRBV7-6 and J is TRBJ2-7, with 8 bases identical to TRBD2. The germline V gene encodes CDR1 SGHVS and CDR2 FNYEAQ. The junction had 12 bases not matched to a gene; V was cut back by 3 bases and J by 5 bases. CDR3 size: 16 residues. CDR3 coding DNA: TGTGCCAGCAGCTTCCGCGGGGGGCTAGGGACCCACGAGCAGTACTTC. The encoded protein is CASSFRGGLGTHEQYF.

The chain has TRBV6-6 and TRBJ1-3, with D uncertain. Trimming pared 7 bases from V and 0 bases from J, leaving 10 bases between. The CDR3 spans 14 residues. Germline V gene sequence: CDR1 MNHNY, CDR2 SVGAGI (reference sequence). Here the CDR3 DNA reads TGTGCCAGCATCCCGGGGTACTCTGGAAACACCATATATTTT. Amino acids: CASIPGYSGNTIYF.

This clone was detected only a few times. V gene TRBV6-2 or TRBV6-3 combines with J gene TRBJ1-1; D uncertain. This CDR3 is 13 amino acids long. V lost 5 bases to trimming and J lost 1 base, with 8 bases between them. The germline gives CDR1 MNHEY, CDR2 SVGEGT. The CDR3 here is CASSGLPNTEAFF. The CDR3 nucleotides are TGTGCCAGCAGTGGCCTCCCGAACACTGAAGCTTTCTTT.

The chain combines TRBV11-2 with TRBJ2-5, with 9 bases fitting TRBD1. The length of the CDR3 is 15 residues. J lost 1 base, V lost 5 bases, and 5 bases had no gene match. Germline V gene lookup returns CDR1 SGHAT and CDR2 FQNNGV. CDR3 DNA sequence: TGTGCCAGCAGCACCCGGACAGGGGCCCAAGAGACCCAGTACTTC. Translating gives CASSTRTGAQETQYF.

The chain links TRBV5-5 to TRBJ2-7; TRBD2 agrees at 10 bases. J lost 6 bases, V lost 1 base, and 4 bases had no gene match. The CDR3 is made up of 14 amino acids. Germline V lookup: CDR1 SGHKS, CDR2 YYEKEE (reference sequence). CDR3 loop: CASSLNLAGVEQYF. The CDR3 DNA reads TGTGCCAGCAGCTTGAACCTAGCGGGAGTCGAGCAGTACTTC.

The chain recombines TRBV19 with TRBJ2-3; tentative D call: TRBD1 (5 bases). V was trimmed by 4 bases and J by 2 bases, leaving 10 bases between them. Germline CDR1 is LNHDA and CDR2 is SQIVND (reference sequence). This CDR3 contains 14 residues. DNA for the CDR3: TGTGCCAGTAGTAATCCAGGGAACACAGATACGCAGTATTTT. Residues: CASSNPGNTDTQYF.

The chain joins TRBV19 to TRBJ1-1; D is uncertain. Germline V CDR1 and CDR2: LNHDA, SQIVND (reference sequence). The CDR3 spans 14 residues. The V and J ends lost 6 bases and 4 bases respectively, with 15 bases between them. For the CDR3, the DNA is TGTGCCAGTAGAATGAGCCGAGGCGTCACTGAAGCTTTCTTT. Its translation is CASRMSRGVTEAFF.

The chain couples TRBV7-2 to TRBJ2-1, with D perhaps TRBD2 (5 bases). The CDR3 contains 15 residues. V lost 1 base, J lost 2 bases, and 9 bases lay in between. In germline, CDR1 is SGHTA, CDR2 FQGNSA. The CDR3 bases are TGTGCCAGCAGCTTAGAGGGAGCGCCCTACAATGAGCAGTTCTTC. This translates into CASSLEGAPYNEQFF.